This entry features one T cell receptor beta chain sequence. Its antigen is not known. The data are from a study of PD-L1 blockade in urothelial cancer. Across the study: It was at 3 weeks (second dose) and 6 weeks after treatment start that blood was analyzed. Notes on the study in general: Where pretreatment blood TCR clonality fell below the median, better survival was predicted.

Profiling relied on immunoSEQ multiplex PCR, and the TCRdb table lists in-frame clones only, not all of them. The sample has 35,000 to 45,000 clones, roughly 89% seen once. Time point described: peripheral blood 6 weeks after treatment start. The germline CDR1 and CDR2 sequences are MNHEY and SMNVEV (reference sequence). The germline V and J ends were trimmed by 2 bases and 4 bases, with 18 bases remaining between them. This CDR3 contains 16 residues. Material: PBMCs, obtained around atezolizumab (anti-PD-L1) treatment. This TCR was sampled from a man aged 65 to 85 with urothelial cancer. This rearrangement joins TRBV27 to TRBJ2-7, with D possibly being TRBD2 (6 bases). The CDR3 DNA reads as TGTGCCAGCAGTTTAAAAGGTGGCTCGGGGGTATACGAGCAGTACTTC. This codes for CASSLKGGSGVYEQYF.